Listed below are T cell receptor beta chains from one sample, sequenced in a study of T cell responses to AZD1222 COVID-19 vaccine. This table comes from immunoSEQ multiplex PCR, and its TCRdb copy is limited to in-frame clones, with some not included. The table shows 95,000 to 100,000 clones, with about 82% occurring only once. The sequenced sample was peripheral blood, obtained on day 0 of AZD1222 vaccination. These receptors were taken from an adult in good health. Each CDR3 is given with its conserved first and last residue. The order of the fields is V gene, J gene, D gene, clone size, CDR3 DNA, CDR3 protein. D genes are given only for firm matches. A clone size is listed for some rows: how often the clone was seen (once, few, many), or a class if it is expanded.

v_gene: TRBV11-2; j_gene: TRBJ1-3; d_gene: .; abundance: many; CDR3nt: TGTGCCAGCAGCCCCCTGGGTCCTCTAGGTGGAAACACCATATATTTT; CDR3aa: CASSPLGPLGGNTIYF
v_gene: TRBV5-1; j_gene: TRBJ2-1; d_gene: TRBD2; abundance: .; CDR3nt: TGCGCCAGCAGCTTGGTGGCTAGCGGGAGCCAGGGGAATGAGCAGTTCTTC; CDR3aa: CASSLVASGSQGNEQFF
v_gene: TRBV19; j_gene: TRBJ2-1; d_gene: TRBD2; abundance: .; CDR3nt: TGTGCCAGTACTAAGACTAGCGGGAGTTTAAATGAGCAGTTCTTC; CDR3aa: CASTKTSGSLNEQFF
v_gene: TRBV19; j_gene: TRBJ1-2; d_gene: .; abundance: .; CDR3nt: TGTGCCAGTTCTTCGTTCGAGAACGAAAGAAACTATGGCTACACCTTC; CDR3aa: CASSSFENERNYGYTF
v_gene: TRBV12-3/TRBV12-4; j_gene: TRBJ1-5; d_gene: .; abundance: .; CDR3nt: TGTGCCAGCAGTTGGGCAGGCAATCAGCCCCAGCATTTT; CDR3aa: CASSWAGNQPQHF
v_gene: TRBV7-9; j_gene: TRBJ2-1; d_gene: TRBD1; abundance: .; CDR3nt: TGTGCCAGCAGCGAACAGGGGTATGAGCAGTTCTTC; CDR3aa: CASSEQGYEQFF
v_gene: TRBV28; j_gene: TRBJ1-2; d_gene: TRBD1; abundance: .; CDR3nt: TGTGCCAGCAGTTTTAGAGGGGGCGGCCCCTATGGCTACACCTTC; CDR3aa: CASSFRGGGPYGYTF
v_gene: TRBV7-2; j_gene: TRBJ1-6; d_gene: .; abundance: .; CDR3nt: TGTGCCAGCAGCTTAGTATTTACGGGGGGCGACTCACCCCTCCACTTT; CDR3aa: CASSLVFTGGDSPLHF
v_gene: TRBV28; j_gene: TRBJ1-5; d_gene: .; abundance: .; CDR3nt: TGTGCCAGCAGCCCCCCGGCGGTGCGTGGGCAGCCCCAGCATTTT; CDR3aa: CASSPPAVRGQPQHF
v_gene: TRBV29-1; j_gene: TRBJ2-1; d_gene: TRBD2; abundance: .; CDR3nt: TGCAGCGAAACTAGCGGTCTCTACAATGAGCAGTTCTTC; CDR3aa: CSETSGLYNEQFF
v_gene: TRBV7-2; j_gene: TRBJ2-3; d_gene: .; abundance: once; CDR3nt: TGTGCCAGCAGCTTAGGGGGACGGAGGGGAGATACGCAGTATTTT; CDR3aa: CASSLGGRRGDTQYF
v_gene: TRBV28; j_gene: TRBJ1-1; d_gene: TRBD1; abundance: once; CDR3nt: TGTGCCAGCAGTTCCAGGGGGAGCGGGGCCACTGAAGCTTTCTTT; CDR3aa: CASSSRGSGATEAFF
v_gene: TRBV12-5; j_gene: TRBJ1-1; d_gene: TRBD1; abundance: .; CDR3nt: TGTGCTAGTGTCCTGACAGGGGGAAGGGCTTTCTTT; CDR3aa: CASVLTGGRAFF
v_gene: TRBV7-3; j_gene: TRBJ2-3; d_gene: .; abundance: .; CDR3nt: TGTGCCAGCAGCTCTGGGACAGATACGCAGTATTTT; CDR3aa: CASSSGTDTQYF
v_gene: TRBV28; j_gene: TRBJ2-3; d_gene: TRBD2; abundance: .; CDR3nt: TGTGCCAGCAGTTGGCCTCTCGGGACTAGCGGGAGGGGAAGCACAGATACGCAGTATTTT; CDR3aa: CASSWPLGTSGRGSTDTQYF
v_gene: TRBV24-1; j_gene: TRBJ2-5; d_gene: TRBD1; abundance: .; CDR3nt: TGTGCCACCAGTGTCACCGACAGGGGGCGAGAGACCCAGTACTTC; CDR3aa: CATSVTDRGRETQYF
v_gene: TRBV3-1/TRBV3-2; j_gene: TRBJ2-7; d_gene: .; abundance: .; CDR3nt: TGTGCCAGCGGAGGAGTTAGGACGTACGAGCAGTACTTC; CDR3aa: CASGGVRTYEQYF
v_gene: TRBV19; j_gene: TRBJ1-1; d_gene: .; abundance: .; CDR3nt: TGTGCCAGTAGTACCAGACCCCAGGGGAACACTGAAGCTTTCTTT; CDR3aa: CASSTRPQGNTEAFF
v_gene: TRBV28; j_gene: TRBJ2-3; d_gene: .; abundance: .; CDR3nt: TGTGCCAGCAGCCGTCCCAGCGGGAGCACAGATACGCAGTATTTT; CDR3aa: CASSRPSGSTDTQYF
v_gene: TRBV2; j_gene: TRBJ1-2; d_gene: TRBD1; abundance: many; CDR3nt: TGTGCCAGCAGTCGGGACAGCCCTACGGGCTACACCTTC; CDR3aa: CASSRDSPTGYTF
v_gene: TRBV30; j_gene: TRBJ1-5; d_gene: TRBD1; abundance: .; CDR3nt: TGTGCCTGGAGTATCCCGGACAGGGGAGGTCAGCCCCAGCATTTT; CDR3aa: CAWSIPDRGGQPQHF
v_gene: TRBV28; j_gene: TRBJ1-4; d_gene: .; abundance: few; CDR3nt: TGTGCCAGCAGAACGGACGATCGGGCGAAACGGGCAACTAATGAAAAACTGTTTTTT; CDR3aa: CASRTDDRAKRATNEKLFF
v_gene: TRBV11-1; j_gene: TRBJ1-1; d_gene: .; abundance: .; CDR3nt: TGTGCCAGCAGCCGAAGTCCGGATTTGAACACTGAAGCTTTCTTT; CDR3aa: CASSRSPDLNTEAFF
v_gene: TRBV18; j_gene: TRBJ2-1; d_gene: .; abundance: few; CDR3nt: TGTGCCAGCGCTGGGGTTGACAATGAGCAGTTCTTC; CDR3aa: CASAGVDNEQFF
v_gene: TRBV28; j_gene: TRBJ2-6; d_gene: .; abundance: .; CDR3nt: TGTGCCAGCATTGACGACAACTCTGGGGCCAACGTCCTGACTTTC; CDR3aa: CASIDDNSGANVLTF
v_gene: TRBV18; j_gene: TRBJ2-5; d_gene: .; abundance: .; CDR3nt: TGTGCCAGCTCACCAAGGCTCAACCAAGAGACCCAGTACTTC; CDR3aa: CASSPRLNQETQYF
v_gene: TRBV6-5; j_gene: TRBJ1-4; d_gene: .; abundance: .; CDR3nt: TGTGCCAGCAACGACGAGGGCATAGGTGAAAAACTGTTTTTT; CDR3aa: CASNDEGIGEKLFF